This T cell receptor beta chain comes out of a study of PD-1 blockade in classical Hodgkin lymphoma. Study-wide points: Underlying causes for the observed repertoire differences were not defined, possibly disease activity or prior therapy.

Sequencing used immunoSEQ multiplex PCR; TCRdb keeps in-frame clones, though not all of them. The data hold approximately 30,000 clones, with approximately 93% observed a single time. Time point in this sample: newly diagnosed, previously untreated cHL patient sample. On this clone itself: Its antigen is as yet unknown.

Germline CDR1 and CDR2: MDHEN and SYDVKM. CDR3 length: 12 residues. The junction had 2 bases not matched to a gene; V was cut back by 5 bases and J by 5 bases. V gene TRBV28 combines with J gene TRBJ2-7; 8 nucleotides line up with TRBD2. The receptor's source is a human donor with classical Hodgkin lymphoma. What was sequenced was peripheral blood mononuclear cells (PBMCs). This chain's CDR3 is CASSLGRDEQYF. The CDR3 DNA reads as TGTGCCAGCAGTCTCGGGAGGGACGAGCAGTACTTC.